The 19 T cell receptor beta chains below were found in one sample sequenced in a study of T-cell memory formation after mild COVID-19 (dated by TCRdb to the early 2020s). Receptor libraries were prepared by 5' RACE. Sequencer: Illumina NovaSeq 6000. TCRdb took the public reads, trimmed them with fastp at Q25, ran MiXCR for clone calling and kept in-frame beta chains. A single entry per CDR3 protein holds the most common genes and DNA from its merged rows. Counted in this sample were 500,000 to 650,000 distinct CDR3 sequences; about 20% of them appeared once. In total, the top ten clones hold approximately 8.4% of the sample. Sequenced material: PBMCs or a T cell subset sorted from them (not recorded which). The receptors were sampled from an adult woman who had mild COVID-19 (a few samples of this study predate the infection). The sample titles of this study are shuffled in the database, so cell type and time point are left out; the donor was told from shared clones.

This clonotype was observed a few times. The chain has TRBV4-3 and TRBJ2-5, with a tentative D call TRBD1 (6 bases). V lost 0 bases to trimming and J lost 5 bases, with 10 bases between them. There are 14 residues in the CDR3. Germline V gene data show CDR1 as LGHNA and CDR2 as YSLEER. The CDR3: CASSQDLGGETQYF. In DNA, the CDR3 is TGCGCCAGCAGCCAAGACCTAGGGGGTGAGACCCAGTACTTC.

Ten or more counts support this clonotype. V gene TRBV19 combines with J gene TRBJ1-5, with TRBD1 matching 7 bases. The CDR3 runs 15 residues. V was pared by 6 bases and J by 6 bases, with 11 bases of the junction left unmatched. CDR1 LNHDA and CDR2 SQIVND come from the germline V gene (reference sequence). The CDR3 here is CASRTTGLDGQPQHF. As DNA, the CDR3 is TGTGCCAGTAGGACGACAGGGCTAGACGGTCAGCCCCAGCATTTT.

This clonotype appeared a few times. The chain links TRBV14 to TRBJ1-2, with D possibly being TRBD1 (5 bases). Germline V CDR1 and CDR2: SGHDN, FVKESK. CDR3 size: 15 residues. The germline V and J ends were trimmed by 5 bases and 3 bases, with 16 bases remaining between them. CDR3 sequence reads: CASSEGRLGDYGYTF. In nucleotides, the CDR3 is TGTGCCAGCAGCGAGGGAAGATTAGGGGACTATGGCTACACCTTC.

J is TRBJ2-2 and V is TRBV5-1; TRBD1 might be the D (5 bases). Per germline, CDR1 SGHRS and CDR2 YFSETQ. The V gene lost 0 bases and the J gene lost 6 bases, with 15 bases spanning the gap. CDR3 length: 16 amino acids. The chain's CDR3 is CASSLETVAVPGELFF. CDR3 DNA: TGCGCCAGCAGCTTGGAGACAGTTGCAGTCCCCGGGGAGCTGTTTTTT. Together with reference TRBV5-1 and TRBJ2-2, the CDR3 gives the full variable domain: KAGVTQTPRYLIKTRGQQVTLSCSPISGHRSVSWYQQTPGQGLQFLFEYFSETQRNKGNFPGRFSGRQFSNSRSEMNVSTLELGDSALYLCASSLETVAVPGELFFGEGSRLTVL.

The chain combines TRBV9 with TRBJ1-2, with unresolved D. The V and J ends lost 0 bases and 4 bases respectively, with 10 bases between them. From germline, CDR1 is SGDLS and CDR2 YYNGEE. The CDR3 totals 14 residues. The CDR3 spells CASSVGRTAYGYTF. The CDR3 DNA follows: TGTGCCAGCAGCGTAGGGAGGACTGCCTATGGCTACACCTTC.

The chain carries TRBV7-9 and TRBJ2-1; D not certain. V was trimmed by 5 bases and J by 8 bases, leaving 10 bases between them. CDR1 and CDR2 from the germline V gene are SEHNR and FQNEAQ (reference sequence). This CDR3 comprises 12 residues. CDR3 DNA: TGTGCCAGCAGCCACGTAGTCGATGAGCAGTTCTTC. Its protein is CASSHVVDEQFF.

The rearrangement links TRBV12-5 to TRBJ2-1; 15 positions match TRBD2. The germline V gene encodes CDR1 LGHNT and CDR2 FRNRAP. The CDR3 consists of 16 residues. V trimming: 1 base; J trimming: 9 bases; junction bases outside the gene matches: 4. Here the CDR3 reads CASGLGGLAGGTEQFF. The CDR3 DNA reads TGTGCTAGTGGTTTGGGAGGACTAGCGGGAGGGACTGAGCAGTTCTTC.

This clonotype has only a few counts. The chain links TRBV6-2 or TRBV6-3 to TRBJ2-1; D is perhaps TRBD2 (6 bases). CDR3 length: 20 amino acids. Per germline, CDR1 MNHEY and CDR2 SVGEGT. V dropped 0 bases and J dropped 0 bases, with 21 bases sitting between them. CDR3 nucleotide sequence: TGTGCCAGCAGTTACTCGATTCCCGGACTAACTTGGAGCTCCTACAATGAGCAGTTCTTC. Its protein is CASSYSIPGLTWSSYNEQFF.

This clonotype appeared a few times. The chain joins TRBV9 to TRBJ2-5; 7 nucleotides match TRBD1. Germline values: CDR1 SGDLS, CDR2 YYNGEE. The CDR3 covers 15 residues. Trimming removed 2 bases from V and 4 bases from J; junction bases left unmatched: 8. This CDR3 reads CASSVQGTERETQYF. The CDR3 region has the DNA TGTGCCAGCAGCGTCCAGGGGACAGAGCGAGAGACCCAGTACTTC. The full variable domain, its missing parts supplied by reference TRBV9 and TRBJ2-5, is DSGVTQTPKHLITATGQRVTLRCSPRSGDLSVYWYQQSLDQGLQFLIQYYNGEERAKGNILERFSAQQFPDLHSELNLSSLELGDSALYFCASSVQGTERETQYFGPGTRLLVL.

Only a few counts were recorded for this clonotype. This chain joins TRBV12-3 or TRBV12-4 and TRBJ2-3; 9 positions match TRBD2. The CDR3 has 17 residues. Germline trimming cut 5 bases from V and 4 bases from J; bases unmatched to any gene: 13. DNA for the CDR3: TGTGCCAGCAGTCCAATGGCCGGGACTAGCTTCCCAGATACGCAGTATTTT. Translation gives CASSPMAGTSFPDTQYF.

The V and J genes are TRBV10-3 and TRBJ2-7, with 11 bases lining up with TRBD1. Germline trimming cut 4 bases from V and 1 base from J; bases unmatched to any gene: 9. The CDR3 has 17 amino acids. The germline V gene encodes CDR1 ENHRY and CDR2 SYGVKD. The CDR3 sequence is CAISGSSDRGPSYEQYF. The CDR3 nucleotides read TGTGCCATCAGTGGATCTTCGGACAGGGGGCCGTCCTACGAGCAGTACTTC.

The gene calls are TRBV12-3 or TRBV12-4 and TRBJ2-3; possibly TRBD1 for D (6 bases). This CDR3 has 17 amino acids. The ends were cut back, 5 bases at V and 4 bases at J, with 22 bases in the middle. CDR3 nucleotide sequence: TGTGCCAGCAGTCTATACCTCCAGGGGAGAGGAGCAGATACGCAGTATTTT. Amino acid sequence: CASSLYLQGRGADTQYF.

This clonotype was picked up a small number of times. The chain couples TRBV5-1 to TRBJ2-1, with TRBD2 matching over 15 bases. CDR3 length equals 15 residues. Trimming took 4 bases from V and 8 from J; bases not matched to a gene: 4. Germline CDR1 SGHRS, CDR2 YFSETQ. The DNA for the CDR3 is TGCGCCAGCAGCCGGACTAGCGGGGGGGCCTATGAGCAGTTCTTC. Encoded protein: CASSRTSGGAYEQFF.

CDR3 residues: CSARDGLAVPYEQYF. CDR3 coding DNA: TGCAGTGCTAGAGACGGACTAGCGGTACCTTACGAGCAGTACTTC. The chain is built from TRBV20-1 and TRBJ2-7; 10 bases fit TRBD2. The CDR3 is 15 residues long. V gave up 0 bases and J gave up 4 bases; unmatched junction bases: 6. Germline V CDR1 and CDR2: DFQATT, SNEGSKA (reference sequence).

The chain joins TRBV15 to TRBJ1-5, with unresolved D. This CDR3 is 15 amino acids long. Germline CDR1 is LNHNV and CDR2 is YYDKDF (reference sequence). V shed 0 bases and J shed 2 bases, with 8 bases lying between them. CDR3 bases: TGTGCCACCAGCAGAGATGATAGGGGCAATCAGCCCCAGCATTTT. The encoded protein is CATSRDDRGNQPQHF.

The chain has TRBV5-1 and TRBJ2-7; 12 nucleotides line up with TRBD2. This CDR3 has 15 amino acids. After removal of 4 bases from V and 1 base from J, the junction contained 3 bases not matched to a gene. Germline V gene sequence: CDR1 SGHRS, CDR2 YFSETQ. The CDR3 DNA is TGCGCCAGCAGCGCCGGGACTAGCGGGTCCTACGAGCAGTACTTC. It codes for CASSAGTSGSYEQYF.

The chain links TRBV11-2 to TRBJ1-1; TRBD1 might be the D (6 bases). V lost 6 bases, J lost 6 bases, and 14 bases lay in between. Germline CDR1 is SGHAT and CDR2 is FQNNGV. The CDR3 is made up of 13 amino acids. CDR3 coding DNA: TGTGCCAGCAGTCAGACCGGGGGCTCTGAAGCTTTCTTT. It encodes CASSQTGGSEAFF.

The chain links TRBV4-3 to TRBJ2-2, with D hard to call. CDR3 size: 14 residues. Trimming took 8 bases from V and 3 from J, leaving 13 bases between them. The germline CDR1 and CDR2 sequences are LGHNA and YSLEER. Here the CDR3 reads CASRMGIHTGELFF. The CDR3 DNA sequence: TGCGCCAGCCGGATGGGCATTCACACCGGGGAGCTGTTTTTT.

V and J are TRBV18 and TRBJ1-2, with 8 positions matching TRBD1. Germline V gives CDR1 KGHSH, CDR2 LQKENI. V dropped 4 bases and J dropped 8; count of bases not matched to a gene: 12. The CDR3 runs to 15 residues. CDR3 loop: CASSQQDRDAEGYTF. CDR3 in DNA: TGTGCCAGCTCACAACAGGACAGGGATGCGGAAGGCTACACCTTC.